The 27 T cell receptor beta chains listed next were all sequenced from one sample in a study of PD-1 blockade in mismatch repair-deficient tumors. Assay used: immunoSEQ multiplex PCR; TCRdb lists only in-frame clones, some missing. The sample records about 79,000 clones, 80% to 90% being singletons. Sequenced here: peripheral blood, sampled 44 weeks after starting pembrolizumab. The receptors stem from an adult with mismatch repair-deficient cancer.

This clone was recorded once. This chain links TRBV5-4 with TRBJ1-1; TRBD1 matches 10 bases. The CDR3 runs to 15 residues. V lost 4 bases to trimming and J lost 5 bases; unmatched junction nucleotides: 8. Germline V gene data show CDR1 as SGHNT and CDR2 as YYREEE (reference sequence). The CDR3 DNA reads TGTGCCAGCAGCGAGAGGACAGGGGGAAGGACTGAAGCTTTCTTT. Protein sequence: CASSERTGGRTEAFF.

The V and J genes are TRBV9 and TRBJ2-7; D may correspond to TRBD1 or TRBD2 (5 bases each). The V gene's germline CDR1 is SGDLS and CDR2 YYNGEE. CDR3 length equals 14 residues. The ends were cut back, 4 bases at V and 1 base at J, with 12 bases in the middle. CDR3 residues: CASSPTGLSYEQYF. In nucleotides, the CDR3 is TGTGCCAGCAGCCCCACGGGGCTTTCCTACGAGCAGTACTTC.

In nucleotides, the CDR3 is TGTGCCAGCAGCACCCGGGGACGCCAGGCCGGGGCCAACGTCCTGACTTTC. As protein: CASSTRGRQAGANVLTF. This rearrangement joins TRBV7-3 to TRBJ2-6; either TRBD1 or TRBD2 may fit D (5 bases each). Germline values: CDR1 SGHTA, CDR2 FQGTGA. Trimming took 5 bases from V and 4 from J, leaving 18 bases between them. This CDR3 contains 17 residues.

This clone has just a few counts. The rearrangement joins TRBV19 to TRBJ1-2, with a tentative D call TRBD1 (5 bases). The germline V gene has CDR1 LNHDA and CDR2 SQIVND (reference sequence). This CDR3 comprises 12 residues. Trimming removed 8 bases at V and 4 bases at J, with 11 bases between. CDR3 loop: CASGDFLYGYTF. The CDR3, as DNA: TGTGCCAGTGGGGACTTCCTCTATGGCTACACCTTC. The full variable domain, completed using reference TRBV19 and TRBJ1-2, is DGGITQSPKYLFRKEGQNVTLSCEQNLNHDAMYWYRQDPGQGLRLIYYSQIVNDFQKGDIAEGYSVSREKKESFPLTVTSAQKNPTAFYLCASGDFLYGYTFGSGTRLTVV.

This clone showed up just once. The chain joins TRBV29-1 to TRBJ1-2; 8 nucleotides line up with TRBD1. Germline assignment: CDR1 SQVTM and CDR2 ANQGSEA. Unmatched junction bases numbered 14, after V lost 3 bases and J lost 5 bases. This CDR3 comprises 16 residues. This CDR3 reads CSVDHVLQGAKYGYTF. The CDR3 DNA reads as TGCAGCGTTGACCATGTATTGCAGGGGGCGAAATATGGCTACACCTTC.

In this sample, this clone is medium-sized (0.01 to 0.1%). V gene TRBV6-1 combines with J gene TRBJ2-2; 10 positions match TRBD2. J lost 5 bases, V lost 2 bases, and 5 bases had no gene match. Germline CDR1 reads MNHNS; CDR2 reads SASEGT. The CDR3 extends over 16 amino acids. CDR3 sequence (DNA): TGTGCCAGCAGTGAACTAGCGGGAGTTGGTACCGGGGAGCTGTTTTTT. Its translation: CASSELAGVGTGELFF.

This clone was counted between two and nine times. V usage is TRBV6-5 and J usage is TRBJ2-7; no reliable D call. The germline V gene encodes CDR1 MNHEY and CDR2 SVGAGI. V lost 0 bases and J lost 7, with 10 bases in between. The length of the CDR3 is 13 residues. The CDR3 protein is CASSYSRLHEQYF. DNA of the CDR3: TGTGCCAGCAGTTACTCGAGGCTACATGAGCAGTACTTC.

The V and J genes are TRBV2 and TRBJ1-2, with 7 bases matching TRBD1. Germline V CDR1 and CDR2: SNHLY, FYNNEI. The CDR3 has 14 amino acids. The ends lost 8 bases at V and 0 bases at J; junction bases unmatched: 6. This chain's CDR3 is CASVGGAANYGYTF. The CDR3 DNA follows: TGTGCCAGCGTAGGGGGCGCAGCTAACTATGGCTACACCTTC.

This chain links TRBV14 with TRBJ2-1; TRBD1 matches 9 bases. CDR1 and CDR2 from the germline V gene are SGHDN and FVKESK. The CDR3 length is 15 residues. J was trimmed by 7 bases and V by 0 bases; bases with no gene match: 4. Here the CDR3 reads CASSQETGGLNEQFF. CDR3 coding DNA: TGTGCCAGCAGCCAAGAGACAGGGGGATTAAATGAGCAGTTCTTC.

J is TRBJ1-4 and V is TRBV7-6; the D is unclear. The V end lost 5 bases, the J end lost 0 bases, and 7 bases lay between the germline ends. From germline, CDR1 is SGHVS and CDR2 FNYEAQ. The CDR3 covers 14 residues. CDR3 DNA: TGTGCCAGCAGCAGCAGAGCAACTAATGAAAAACTGTTTTTT. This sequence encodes CASSSRATNEKLFF.

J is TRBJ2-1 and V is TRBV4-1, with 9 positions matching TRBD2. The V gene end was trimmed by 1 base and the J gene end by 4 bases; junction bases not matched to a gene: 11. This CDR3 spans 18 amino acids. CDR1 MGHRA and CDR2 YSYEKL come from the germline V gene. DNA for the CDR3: TGCGCCAGCAGCCAAGTTATCGGCGGGAGGGCTTTTTACAATGAGCAGTTCTTC. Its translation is CASSQVIGGRAFYNEQFF.

The CDR3, as DNA: TGTGCCAGCAGCCCGGACGTAATGAACACTGAAGCTTTCTTT. Encoded protein: CASSPDVMNTEAFF. This rearrangement joins TRBV11-2 to TRBJ1-1; D is uncertain. From germline, CDR1 is SGHAT and CDR2 FQNNGV. V was trimmed by 5 bases and J by 0 bases, leaving 10 bases between them. The CDR3 has 14 residues.

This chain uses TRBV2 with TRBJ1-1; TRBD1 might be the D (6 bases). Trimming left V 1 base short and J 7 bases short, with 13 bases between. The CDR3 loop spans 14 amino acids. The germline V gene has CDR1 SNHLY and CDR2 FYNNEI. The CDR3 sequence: CASSEDPGAGEAFF. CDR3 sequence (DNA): TGTGCCAGCAGTGAAGACCCAGGGGCGGGTGAAGCTTTCTTT.

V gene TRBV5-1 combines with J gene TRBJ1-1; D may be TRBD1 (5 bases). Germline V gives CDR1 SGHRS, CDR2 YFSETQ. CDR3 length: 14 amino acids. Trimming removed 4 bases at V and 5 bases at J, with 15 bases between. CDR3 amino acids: CASSPLRGRTEAFF. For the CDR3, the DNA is TGCGCCAGCAGCCCCCTTAGGGGAAGGACTGAAGCTTTCTTT.

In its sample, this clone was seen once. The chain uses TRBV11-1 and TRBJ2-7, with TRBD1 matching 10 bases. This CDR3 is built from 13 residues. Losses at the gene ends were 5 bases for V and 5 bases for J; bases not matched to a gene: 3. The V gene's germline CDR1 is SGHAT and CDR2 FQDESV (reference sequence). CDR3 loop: CASSTDRGNEQYF. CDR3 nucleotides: TGTGCCAGCAGCACGGACAGGGGGAACGAGCAGTACTTC.

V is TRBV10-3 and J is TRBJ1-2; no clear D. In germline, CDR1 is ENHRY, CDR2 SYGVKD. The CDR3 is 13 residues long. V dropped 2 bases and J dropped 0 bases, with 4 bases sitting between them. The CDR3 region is CAISEEANYGYTF. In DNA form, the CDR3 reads TGTGCCATCAGTGAGGAAGCTAACTATGGCTACACCTTC.

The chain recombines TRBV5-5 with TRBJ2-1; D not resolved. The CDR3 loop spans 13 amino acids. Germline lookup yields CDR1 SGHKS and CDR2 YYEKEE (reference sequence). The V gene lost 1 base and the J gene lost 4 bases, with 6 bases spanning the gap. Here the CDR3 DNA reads TGTGCCAGCAGCTTGTTCAGATACAATGAGCAGTTCTTC. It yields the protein CASSLFRYNEQFF.

The CDR3 loop reads CASSLGGWGRSVPEAFF. Written as DNA, the CDR3 is TGTGCCAGCAGCCTCGGCGGGTGGGGGCGCAGTGTTCCTGAAGCTTTCTTT. V usage is TRBV11-1 and J usage is TRBJ1-1; possibly TRBD1 for D (6 bases). Germline CDR1 and CDR2: SGHAT and FQDESV (reference sequence). V dropped 5 bases and J dropped 6 bases, with 25 bases sitting between them. This CDR3 has 17 amino acids.

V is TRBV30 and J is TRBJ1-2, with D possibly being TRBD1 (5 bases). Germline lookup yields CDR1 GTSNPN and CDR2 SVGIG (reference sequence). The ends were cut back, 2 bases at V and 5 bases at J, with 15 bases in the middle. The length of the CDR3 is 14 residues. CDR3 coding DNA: TGTGCCTGGAGTCCCCAGACAGCAGCTTATGGCTACACCTTC. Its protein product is CAWSPQTAAYGYTF.

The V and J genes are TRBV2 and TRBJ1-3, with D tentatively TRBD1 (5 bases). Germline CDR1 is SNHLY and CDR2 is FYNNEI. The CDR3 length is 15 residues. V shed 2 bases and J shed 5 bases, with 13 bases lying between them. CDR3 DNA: TGTGCCAGCAGTGAACGGGGCCCTATGAGAAACACCATATATTTT. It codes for CASSERGPMRNTIYF. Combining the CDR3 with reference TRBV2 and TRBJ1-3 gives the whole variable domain EPEVTQTPSHQVTQMGQEVILRCVPISNHLYFYWYRQILGQKVEFLVSFYNNEISEKSEIFDDQFSVERPDGSNFTLKIRSTKLEDSAMYFCASSERGPMRNTIYFGEGSWLTVV.

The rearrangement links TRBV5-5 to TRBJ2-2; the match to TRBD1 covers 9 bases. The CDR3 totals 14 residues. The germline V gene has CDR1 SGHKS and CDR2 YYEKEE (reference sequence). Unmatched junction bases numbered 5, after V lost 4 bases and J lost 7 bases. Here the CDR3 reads CASSLGQGIGELFF. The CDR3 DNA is TGTGCCAGCAGCCTGGGACAGGGAATCGGGGAGCTGTTTTTT. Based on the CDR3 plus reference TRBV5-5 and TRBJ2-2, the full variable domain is DAGVTQSPTHLIKTRGQQVTLRCSPISGHKSVSWYQQVLGQGPQFIFQYYEKEERGRGNFPDRFSARQFPNYSSELNVNALLLGDSALYLCASSLGQGIGELFFGEGSRLTVL.

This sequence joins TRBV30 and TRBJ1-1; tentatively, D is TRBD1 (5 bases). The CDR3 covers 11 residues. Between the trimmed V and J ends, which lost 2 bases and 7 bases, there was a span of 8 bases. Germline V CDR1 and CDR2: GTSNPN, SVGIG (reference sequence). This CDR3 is CAWSSRGEAFF. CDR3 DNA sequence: TGTGCCTGGAGTAGTAGGGGTGAAGCTTTCTTT. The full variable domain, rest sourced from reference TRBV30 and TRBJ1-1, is SQTIHQWPATLVQPVGSPLSLECTVEGTSNPNLYWYRQAAGRGLQLLFYSVGIGQISSEVPQNLSASRPQDRQFILSSKKLLLSDSGFYLCAWSSRGEAFFGQGTRLTVV.

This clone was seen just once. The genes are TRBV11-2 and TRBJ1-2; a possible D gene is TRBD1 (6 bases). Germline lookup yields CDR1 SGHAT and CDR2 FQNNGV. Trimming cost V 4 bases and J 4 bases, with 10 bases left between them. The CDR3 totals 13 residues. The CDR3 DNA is TGTGCCAGCAGCTCCGACAGGACCTATGGCTACACCTTC. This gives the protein CASSSDRTYGYTF.

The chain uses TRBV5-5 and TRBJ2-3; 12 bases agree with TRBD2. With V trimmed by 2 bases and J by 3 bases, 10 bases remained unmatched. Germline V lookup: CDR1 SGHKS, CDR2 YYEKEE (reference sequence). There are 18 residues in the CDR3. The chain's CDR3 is CASSLPSLAGGSTDTQYF. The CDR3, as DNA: TGTGCCAGCAGCTTACCATCACTAGCGGGAGGATCAACAGATACGCAGTATTTT.

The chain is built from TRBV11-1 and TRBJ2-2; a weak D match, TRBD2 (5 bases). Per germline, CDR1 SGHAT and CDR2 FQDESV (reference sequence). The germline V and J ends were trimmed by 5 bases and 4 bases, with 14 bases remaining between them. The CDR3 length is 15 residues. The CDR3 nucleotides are TGTGCCAGCAGCCGAAACGCGGGTTCCACCGGGGAGCTGTTTTTT. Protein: CASSRNAGSTGELFF.

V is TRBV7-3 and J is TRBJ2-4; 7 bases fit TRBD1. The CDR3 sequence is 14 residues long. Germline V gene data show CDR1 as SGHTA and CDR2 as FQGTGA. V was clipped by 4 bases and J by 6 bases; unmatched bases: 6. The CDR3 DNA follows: TGTGCCAGCAGCTACCGGGACAGCAGAAACATTCAGTACTTC. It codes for CASSYRDSRNIQYF. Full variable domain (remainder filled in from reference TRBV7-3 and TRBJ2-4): GAGVSQTPSNKVTEKGKYVELRCDPISGHTALYWYRQSLGQGPEFLIYFQGTGAADDSGLPNDRFFAVRPEGSVSTLKIQRTERGDSAVYLCASSYRDSRNIQYFGAGTRLSVL.

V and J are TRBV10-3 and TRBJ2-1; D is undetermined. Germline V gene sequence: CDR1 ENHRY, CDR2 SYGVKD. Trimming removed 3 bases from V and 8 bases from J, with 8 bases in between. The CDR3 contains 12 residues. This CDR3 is CAISDYGHEQFF. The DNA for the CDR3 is TGTGCCATCAGTGACTACGGCCATGAGCAGTTCTTC.